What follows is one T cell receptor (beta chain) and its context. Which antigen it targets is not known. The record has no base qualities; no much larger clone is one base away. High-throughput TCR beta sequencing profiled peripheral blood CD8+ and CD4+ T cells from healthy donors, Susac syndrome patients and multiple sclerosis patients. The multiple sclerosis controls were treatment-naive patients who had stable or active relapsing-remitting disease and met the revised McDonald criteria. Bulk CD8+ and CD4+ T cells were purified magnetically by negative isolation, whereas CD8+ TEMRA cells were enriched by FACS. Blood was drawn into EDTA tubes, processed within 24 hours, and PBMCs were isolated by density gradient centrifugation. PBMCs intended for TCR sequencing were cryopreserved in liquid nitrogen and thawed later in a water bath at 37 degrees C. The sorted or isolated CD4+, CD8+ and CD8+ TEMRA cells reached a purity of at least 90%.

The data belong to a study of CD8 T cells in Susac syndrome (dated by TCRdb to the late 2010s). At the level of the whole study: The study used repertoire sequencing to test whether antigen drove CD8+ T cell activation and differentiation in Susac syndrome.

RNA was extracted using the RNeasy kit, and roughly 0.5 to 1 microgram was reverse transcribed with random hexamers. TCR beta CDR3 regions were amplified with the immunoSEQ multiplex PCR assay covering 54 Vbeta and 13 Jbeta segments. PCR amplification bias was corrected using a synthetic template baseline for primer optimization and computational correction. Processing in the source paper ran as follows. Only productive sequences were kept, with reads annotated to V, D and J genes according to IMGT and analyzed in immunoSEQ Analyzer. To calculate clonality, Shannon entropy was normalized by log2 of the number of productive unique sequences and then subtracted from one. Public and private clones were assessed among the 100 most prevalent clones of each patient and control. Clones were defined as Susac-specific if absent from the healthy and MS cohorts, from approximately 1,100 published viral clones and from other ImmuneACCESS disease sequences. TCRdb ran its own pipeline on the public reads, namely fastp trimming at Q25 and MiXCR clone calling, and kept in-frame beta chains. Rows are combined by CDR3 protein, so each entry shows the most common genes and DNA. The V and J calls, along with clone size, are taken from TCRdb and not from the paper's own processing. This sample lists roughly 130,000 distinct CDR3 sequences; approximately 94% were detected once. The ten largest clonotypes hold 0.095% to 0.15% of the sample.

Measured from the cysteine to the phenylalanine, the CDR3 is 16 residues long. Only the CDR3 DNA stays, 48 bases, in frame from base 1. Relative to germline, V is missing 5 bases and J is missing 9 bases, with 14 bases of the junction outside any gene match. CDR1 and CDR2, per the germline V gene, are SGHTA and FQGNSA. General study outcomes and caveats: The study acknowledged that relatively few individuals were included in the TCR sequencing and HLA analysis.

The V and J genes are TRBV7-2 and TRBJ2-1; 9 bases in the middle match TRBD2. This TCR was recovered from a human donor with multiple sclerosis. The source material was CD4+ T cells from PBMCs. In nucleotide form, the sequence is TGTGCCAGCAGCAGAGAAGCGGGGGGCCTCTGGACTGAGCAGTTCTTC. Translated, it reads CASSREAGGLWTEQFF.